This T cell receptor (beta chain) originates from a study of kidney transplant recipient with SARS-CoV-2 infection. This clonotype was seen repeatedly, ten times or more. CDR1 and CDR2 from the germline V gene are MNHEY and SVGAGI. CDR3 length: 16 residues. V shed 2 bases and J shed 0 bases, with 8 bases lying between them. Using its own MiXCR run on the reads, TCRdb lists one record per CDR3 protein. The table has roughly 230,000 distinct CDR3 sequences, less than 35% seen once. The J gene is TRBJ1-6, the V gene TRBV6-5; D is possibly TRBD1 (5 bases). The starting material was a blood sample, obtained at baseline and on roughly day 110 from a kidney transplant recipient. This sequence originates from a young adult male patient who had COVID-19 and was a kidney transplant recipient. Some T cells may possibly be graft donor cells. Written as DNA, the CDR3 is TGTGCCAGCAGTTACAATGGGGCCTCCTATAATTCACCCCTCCACTTT. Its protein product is CASSYNGASYNSPLHF.